This TCR beta chain was retrieved from a study of memory CD4+ T cells and cytomegalovirus serostatus. General observations from the study: CD4+ memory repertoires contained 67 of 164 reported CMV TCRbeta sequences.

Single viable CD3+CD4+CD8-CD45RO+ cells were sorted as the memory CD4+ T cells. Turning to this clone: Its antigen remains unknown.

Sequencing used immunoSEQ multiplex PCR; TCRdb keeps in-frame clones, though not all of them. Here the sample spans 50,000 to 60,000 clones, about 79% being singletons. This CDR3 is built from 15 residues. Germline-derived CDR1 and CDR2 are KGHSH and LQKENI. The V end lost 1 base, the J end lost 2 bases, and 11 bases lay between the germline ends. J is TRBJ2-5 and V is TRBV18; D gene ambiguous. Material for sequencing was memory CD4+ T cells from blood. The receptor comes from an adult in good health and CMV-seronegative. CDR3 residues: CASSPRWSLQETQYF. DNA of the CDR3: TGTGCCAGCTCACCACGATGGTCATTACAAGAGACCCAGTACTTC.